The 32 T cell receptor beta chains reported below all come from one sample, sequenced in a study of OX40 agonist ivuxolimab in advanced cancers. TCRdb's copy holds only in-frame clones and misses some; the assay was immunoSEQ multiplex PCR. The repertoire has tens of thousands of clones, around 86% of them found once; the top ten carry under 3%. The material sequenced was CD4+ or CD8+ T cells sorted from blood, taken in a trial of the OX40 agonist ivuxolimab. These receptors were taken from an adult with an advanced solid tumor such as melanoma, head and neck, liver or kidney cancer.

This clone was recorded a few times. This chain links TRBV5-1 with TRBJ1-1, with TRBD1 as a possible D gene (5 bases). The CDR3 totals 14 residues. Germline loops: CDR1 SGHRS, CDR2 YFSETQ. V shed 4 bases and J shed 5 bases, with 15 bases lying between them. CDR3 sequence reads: CASSPSGGVTEAFF. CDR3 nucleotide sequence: TGCGCCAGCAGCCCATCAGGAGGGGTGACTGAAGCTTTCTTT. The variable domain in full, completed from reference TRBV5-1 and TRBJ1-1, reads KAGVTQTPRYLIKTRGQQVTLSCSPISGHRSVSWYQQTPGQGLQFLFEYFSETQRNKGNFPGRFSGRQFSNSRSEMNVSTLELGDSALYLCASSPSGGVTEAFFGQGTRLTVV.

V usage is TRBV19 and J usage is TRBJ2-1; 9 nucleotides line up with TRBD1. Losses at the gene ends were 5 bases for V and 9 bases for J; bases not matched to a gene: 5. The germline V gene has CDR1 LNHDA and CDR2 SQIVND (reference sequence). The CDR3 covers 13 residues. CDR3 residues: CASSQQGAGEQFF. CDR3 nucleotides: TGTGCCAGTAGTCAACAGGGGGCAGGTGAGCAGTTCTTC.

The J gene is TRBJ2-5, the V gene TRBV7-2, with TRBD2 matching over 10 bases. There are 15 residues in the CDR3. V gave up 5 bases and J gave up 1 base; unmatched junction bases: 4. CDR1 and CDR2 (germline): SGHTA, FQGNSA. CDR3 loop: CASSTQRGGQETQYF. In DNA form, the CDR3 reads TGTGCCAGCAGCACACAGCGGGGGGGCCAAGAGACCCAGTACTTC.

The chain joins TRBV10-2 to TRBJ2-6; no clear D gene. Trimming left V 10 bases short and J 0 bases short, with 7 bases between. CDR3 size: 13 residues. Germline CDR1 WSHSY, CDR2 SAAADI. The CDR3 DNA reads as TGCGCCAACGAGAGCTCTGGGGCCAACGTCCTGACTTTC. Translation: CANESSGANVLTF.

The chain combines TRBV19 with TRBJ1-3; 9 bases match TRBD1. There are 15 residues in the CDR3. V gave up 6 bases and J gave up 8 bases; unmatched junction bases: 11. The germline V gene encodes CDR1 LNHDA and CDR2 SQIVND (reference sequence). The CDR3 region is CASSRQGDRADTIYF. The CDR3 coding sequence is TGTGCCAGTAGCCGCCAGGGGGACAGGGCTGACACCATATATTTT.

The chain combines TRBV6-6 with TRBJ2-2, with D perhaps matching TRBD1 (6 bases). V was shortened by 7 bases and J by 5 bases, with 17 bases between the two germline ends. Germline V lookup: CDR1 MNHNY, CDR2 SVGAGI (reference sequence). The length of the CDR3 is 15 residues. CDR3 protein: CASNTGQRLTGELFF. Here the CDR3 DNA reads TGTGCCAGCAACACGGGACAACGGCTAACCGGGGAGCTGTTTTTT.

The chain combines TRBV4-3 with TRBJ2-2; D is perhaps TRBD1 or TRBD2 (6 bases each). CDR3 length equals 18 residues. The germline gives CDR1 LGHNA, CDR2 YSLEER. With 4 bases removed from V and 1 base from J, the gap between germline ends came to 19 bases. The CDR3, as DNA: TGCGCCAGCAGCCGTCACGACCTAGGGGGAGGGAACACCGGGGAGCTGTTTTTT. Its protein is CASSRHDLGGGNTGELFF.

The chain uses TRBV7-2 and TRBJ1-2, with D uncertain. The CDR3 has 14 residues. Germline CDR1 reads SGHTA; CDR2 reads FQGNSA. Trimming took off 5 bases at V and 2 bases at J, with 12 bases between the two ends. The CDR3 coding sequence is TGTGCCAGCAGCCGGGATGGCGTGAACTATGGCTACACCTTC. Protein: CASSRDGVNYGYTF.

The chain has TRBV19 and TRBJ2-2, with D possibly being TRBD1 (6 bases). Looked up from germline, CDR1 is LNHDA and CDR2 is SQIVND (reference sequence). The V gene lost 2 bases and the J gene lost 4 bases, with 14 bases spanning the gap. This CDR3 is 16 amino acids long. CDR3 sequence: CASSISRQGITGELFF. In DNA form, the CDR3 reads TGTGCCAGTAGTATATCGCGGCAGGGGATCACCGGGGAGCTGTTTTTT.

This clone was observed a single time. The CDR3 nucleotides read TGTGCCGCTCGGGGCCGACTGAACACTGAAGCTTTCTTT. Its protein is CAARGRLNTEAFF. The chain has TRBV19 and TRBJ1-1, with D possibly TRBD1 on 5 matching bases. Trimming stripped 11 bases from V and 0 bases from J, with 13 bases between. Germline V gene lookup returns CDR1 LNHDA and CDR2 SQIVND (reference sequence). The CDR3 runs 13 residues.

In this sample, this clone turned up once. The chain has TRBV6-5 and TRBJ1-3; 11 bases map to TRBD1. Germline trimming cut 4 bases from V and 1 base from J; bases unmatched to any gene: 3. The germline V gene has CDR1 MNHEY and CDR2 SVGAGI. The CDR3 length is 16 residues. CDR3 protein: CASSWTGGESGNTIYF. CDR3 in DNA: TGTGCCAGCAGTTGGACAGGGGGCGAGTCTGGAAACACCATATATTTT.

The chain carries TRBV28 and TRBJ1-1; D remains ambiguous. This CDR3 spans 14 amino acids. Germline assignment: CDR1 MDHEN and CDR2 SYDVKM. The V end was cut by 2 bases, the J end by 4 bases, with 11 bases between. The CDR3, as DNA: TGTGCCAGCAGTTTAACGGGGTTGGGCACTGAAGCTTTCTTT. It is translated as CASSLTGLGTEAFF.

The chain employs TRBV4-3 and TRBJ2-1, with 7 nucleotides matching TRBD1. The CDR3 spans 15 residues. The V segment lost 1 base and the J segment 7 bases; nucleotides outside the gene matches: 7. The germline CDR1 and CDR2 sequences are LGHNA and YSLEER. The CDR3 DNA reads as TGCGCCAGCAGCCAAGCCGGGACAGATTCTAATGAGCAGTTCTTC. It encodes CASSQAGTDSNEQFF.

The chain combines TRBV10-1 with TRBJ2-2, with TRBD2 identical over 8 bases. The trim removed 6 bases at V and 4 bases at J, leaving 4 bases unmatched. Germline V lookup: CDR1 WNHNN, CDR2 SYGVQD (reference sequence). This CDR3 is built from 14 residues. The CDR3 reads CASRSGGLTGELFF. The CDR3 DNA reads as TGCGCCAGCAGAAGCGGGGGCCTCACCGGGGAGCTGTTTTTT.

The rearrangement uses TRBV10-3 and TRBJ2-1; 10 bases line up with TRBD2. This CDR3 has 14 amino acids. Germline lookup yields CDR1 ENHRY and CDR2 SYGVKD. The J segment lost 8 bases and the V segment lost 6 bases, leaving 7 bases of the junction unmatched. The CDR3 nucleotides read TGTGCCATCAGGCCGGGACTAGCGATCGATGAGCAGTTCTTC. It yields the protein CAIRPGLAIDEQFF.

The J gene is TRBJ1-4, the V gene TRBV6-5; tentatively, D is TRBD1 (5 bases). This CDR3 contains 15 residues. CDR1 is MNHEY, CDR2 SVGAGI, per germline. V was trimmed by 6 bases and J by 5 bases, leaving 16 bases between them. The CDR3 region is CASRPMAGVNEKLFF. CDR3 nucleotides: TGTGCCAGCAGGCCCATGGCGGGGGTGAATGAAAAACTGTTTTTT.

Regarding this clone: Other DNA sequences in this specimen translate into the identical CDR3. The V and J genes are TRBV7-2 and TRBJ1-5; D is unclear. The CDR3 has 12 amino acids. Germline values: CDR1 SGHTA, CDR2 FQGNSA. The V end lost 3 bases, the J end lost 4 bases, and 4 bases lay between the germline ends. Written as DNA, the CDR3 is TGTGCCAGCAGCTTGGGGAATCAGCCCCAGCATTTT. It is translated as CASSLGNQPQHF.

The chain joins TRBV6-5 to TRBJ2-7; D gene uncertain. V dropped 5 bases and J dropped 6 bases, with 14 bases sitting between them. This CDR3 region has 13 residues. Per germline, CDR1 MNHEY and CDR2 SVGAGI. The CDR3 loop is CASSESLGREQYV. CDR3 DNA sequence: TGTGCCAGCAGTGAATCTCTAGGACGCGAGCAGTACGTC.

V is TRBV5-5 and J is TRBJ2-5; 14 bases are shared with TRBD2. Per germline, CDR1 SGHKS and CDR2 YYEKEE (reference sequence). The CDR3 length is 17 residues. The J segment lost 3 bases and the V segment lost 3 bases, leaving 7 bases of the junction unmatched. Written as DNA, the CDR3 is TGTGCCAGCAGCTCAAGACTAGCGGGGGGGCCGGAAGAGACCCAGTACTTC. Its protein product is CASSSRLAGGPEETQYF.

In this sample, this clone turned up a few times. The DNA for the CDR3 is TGTGCCAGCAGTGAAAGAGGGACCGACCTCTCTGGAAACACCATATATTTT. Translation gives CASSERGTDLSGNTIYF. This chain uses TRBV2 with TRBJ1-3; D possibly corresponds to TRBD1 (5 bases). This CDR3 is 17 amino acids long. V lost 2 bases and J 0 bases, leaving 14 bases between the germline ends. The germline V gene has CDR1 SNHLY and CDR2 FYNNEI.

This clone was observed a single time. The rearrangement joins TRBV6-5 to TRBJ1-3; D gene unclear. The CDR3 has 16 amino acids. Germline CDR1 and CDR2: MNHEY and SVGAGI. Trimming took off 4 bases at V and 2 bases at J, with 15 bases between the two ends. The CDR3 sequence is CASSSGSPGAGNTIYF. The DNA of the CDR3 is TGTGCCAGCAGTTCGGGCAGCCCCGGAGCTGGAAACACCATATATTTT.

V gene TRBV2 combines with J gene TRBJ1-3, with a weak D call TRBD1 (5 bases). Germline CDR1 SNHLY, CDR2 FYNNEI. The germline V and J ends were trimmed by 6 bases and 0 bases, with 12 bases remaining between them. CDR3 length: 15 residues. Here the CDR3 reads CASRGGVFSGNTIYF. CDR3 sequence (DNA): TGTGCCAGCAGGGGGGGGGTGTTCTCTGGAAACACCATATATTTT.

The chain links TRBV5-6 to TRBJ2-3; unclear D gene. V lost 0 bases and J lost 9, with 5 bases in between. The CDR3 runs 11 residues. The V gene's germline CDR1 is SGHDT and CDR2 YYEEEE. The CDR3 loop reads CASSLGPTQYF. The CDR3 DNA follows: TGTGCCAGCAGCTTGGGTCCGACGCAGTATTTT.

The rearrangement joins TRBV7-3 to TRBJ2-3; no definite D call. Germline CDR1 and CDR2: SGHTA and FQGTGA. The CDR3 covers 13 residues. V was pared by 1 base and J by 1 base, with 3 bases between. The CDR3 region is CASSLKGTDTQYF. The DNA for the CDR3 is TGTGCCAGCAGCTTAAAGGGCACAGATACGCAGTATTTT.

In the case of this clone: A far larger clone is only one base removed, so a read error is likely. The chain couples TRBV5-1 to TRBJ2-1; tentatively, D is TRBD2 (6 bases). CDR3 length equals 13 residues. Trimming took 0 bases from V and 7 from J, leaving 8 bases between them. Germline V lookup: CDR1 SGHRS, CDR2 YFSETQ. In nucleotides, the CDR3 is TGCGCCAGCAGCTTGGCTAGCGAGAATGAGCAGTTCTTC. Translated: CASSLASENEQFF.

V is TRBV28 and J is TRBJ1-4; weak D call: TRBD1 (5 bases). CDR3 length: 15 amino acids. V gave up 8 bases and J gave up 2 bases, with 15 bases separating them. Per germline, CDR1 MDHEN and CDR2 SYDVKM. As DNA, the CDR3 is TGTGCCAGCCTAACCCAGGGTGCGACTAATGAAAAACTGTTTTTT. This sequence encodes CASLTQGATNEKLFF.

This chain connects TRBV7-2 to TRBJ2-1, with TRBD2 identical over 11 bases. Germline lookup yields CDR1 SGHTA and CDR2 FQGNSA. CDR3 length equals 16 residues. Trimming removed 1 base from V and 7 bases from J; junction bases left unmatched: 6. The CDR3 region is CASSLERLAGTNEQFF. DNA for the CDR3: TGTGCCAGCAGCTTAGAAAGACTAGCGGGGACAAATGAGCAGTTCTTC.

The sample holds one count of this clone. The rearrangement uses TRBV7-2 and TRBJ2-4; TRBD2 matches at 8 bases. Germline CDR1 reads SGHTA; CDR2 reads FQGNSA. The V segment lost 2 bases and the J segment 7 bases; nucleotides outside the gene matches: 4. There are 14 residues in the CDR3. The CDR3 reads CASSLIGGANIQYF. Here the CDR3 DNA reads TGTGCCAGCAGCTTAATCGGGGGGGCCAACATTCAGTACTTC. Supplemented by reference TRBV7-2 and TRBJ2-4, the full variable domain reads GAGVSQSPSNKVTEKGKDVELRCDPISGHTALYWYRQSLGQGLEFLIYFQGNSAPDKSGLPSDRFSAERTGGSVSTLTIQRTQQEDSAVYLCASSLIGGANIQYFGAGTRLSVL.

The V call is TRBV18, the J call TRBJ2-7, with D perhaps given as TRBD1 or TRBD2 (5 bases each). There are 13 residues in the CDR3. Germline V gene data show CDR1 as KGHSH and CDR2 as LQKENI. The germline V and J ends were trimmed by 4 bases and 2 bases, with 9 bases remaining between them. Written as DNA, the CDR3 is TGTGCCAGCTCACAGGGACGGGCCTACGAGCAGTACGTC. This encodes CASSQGRAYEQYV.

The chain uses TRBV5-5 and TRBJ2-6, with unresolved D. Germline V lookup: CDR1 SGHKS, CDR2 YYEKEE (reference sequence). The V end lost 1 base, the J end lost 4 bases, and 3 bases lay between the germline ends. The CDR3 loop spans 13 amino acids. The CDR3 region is CASSLPGANVLTF. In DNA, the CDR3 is TGTGCCAGCAGCTTGCCCGGGGCCAACGTCCTGACTTTC.

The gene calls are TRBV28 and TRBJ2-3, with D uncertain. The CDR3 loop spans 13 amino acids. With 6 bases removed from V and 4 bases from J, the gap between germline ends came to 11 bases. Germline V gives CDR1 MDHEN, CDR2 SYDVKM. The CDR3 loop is CASSRQAADTQYF. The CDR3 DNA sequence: TGTGCCAGCAGCAGGCAGGCAGCAGATACGCAGTATTTT.

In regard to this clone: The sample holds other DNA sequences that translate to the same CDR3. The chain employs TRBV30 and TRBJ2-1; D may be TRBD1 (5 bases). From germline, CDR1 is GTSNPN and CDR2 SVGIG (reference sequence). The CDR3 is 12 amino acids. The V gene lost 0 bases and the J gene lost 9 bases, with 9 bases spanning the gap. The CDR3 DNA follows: TGTGCCTGGAGTGTAGGGCAGGGTGAGCAGTTCTTC. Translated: CAWSVGQGEQFF.